Following are 19 T cell receptor beta chains from one sample sequenced in a study of OX40 agonist ivuxolimab in advanced cancers. Measured with immunoSEQ multiplex PCR; TCRdb has only the in-frame clones, and not every one. The sample records tens of thousands of clones, roughly 90% being singletons. This specimen consisted of CD4+ or CD8+ T cells sorted from blood, obtained in a trial of the OX40 agonist ivuxolimab. Receptors were obtained from an adult with an advanced solid tumor such as melanoma, head and neck, liver or kidney cancer.

This chain joins TRBV28 and TRBJ1-2; TRBD1 agrees at 7 bases. The CDR3 extends over 16 amino acids. V was pared by 3 bases and J by 2 bases, with 9 bases of the junction left unmatched. Per germline, CDR1 MDHEN and CDR2 SYDVKM. The CDR3: CASSFPVGGGNYGYTF. CDR3 in DNA: TGTGCCAGCAGTTTCCCAGTAGGGGGCGGAAACTATGGCTACACCTTC.

The chain is built from TRBV27 and TRBJ2-7, with TRBD1 matching over 9 bases. The CDR3 consists of 16 residues. V trimming: 0 bases; J trimming: 1 base; junction bases outside the gene matches: 4. Germline CDR1 reads MNHEY; CDR2 reads SMNVEV (reference sequence). The CDR3 sequence: CASSLSLGTGSYEQYF. The CDR3 coding sequence is TGTGCCAGCAGTTTATCGTTGGGGACAGGGTCCTACGAGCAGTACTTC.

The chain recombines TRBV7-2 with TRBJ2-7; D may be TRBD1 or TRBD2 (5 bases each). Trimming pared 1 base from V and 2 bases from J, leaving 15 bases between. The germline V gene has CDR1 SGHTA and CDR2 FQGNSA. This CDR3 is 16 amino acids long. CDR3 in amino acids: CASSLGSFQGAYEQYF. The DNA of the CDR3 is TGTGCCAGCAGCTTAGGTTCGTTTCAGGGAGCCTACGAGCAGTACTTC.

J is TRBJ2-7 and V is TRBV4-1; D ambiguous. Germline CDR1 MGHRA, CDR2 YSYEKL. The CDR3 sequence is 12 residues long. V was clipped by 1 base and J by 6 bases, with 7 bases between them. CDR3 sequence (DNA): TGCGCCAGCAGCCAAGTCTTTAGCGAGCAGTACTTC. Its translation is CASSQVFSEQYF.

The sample holds one count of this clone. The chain combines TRBV28 with TRBJ2-3; 9 bases map to TRBD2. V was clipped by 4 bases and J by 4 bases; unmatched bases: 6. The CDR3 loop spans 15 amino acids. Germline assignment: CDR1 MDHEN and CDR2 SYDVKM. CDR3 sequence (DNA): TGTGCCAGCAGTTCCGCTGTAGCGGGAGCAGATACGCAGTATTTT. As protein: CASSSAVAGADTQYF.

This clone is medium-sized within its sample. The chain combines TRBV6-1 with TRBJ2-7; 7 bases line up with TRBD1. CDR3 length: 17 amino acids. The J segment lost 0 bases and the V segment lost 2 bases, leaving 10 bases of the junction unmatched. Germline-derived CDR1 and CDR2 are MNHNS and SASEGT. CDR3 in DNA: TGTGCCAGCAGTGAAATATCAGGGGGAGCGAGCTCCTACGAGCAGTACTTC. This gives the protein CASSEISGGASSYEQYF.

The gene calls are TRBV11-2 and TRBJ1-4; tentatively, D is TRBD1 (5 bases). V shed 1 base and J shed 3 bases, with 9 bases lying between them. This CDR3 spans 15 amino acids. Germline-derived CDR1 and CDR2 are SGHAT and FQNNGV. This chain's CDR3 is CASSLGAGANEKLFF. The CDR3 bases are TGTGCCAGCAGCTTAGGGGCGGGGGCTAATGAAAAACTGTTTTTT.

The CDR3 is CASSLQLQGDSPLHF. In DNA, the CDR3 is TGTGCCAGCAGCCTTCAGTTGCAGGGCGATTCACCCCTCCACTTT. V is TRBV6-5 and J is TRBJ1-6; tentative D call: TRBD1 (5 bases). The length of the CDR3 is 15 residues. V shed 6 bases and J shed 8 bases, with 17 bases lying between them. In germline, CDR1 is MNHEY, CDR2 SVGAGI.

V usage is TRBV19 and J usage is TRBJ2-2; TRBD2 matches at 7 bases. V lost 0 bases and J lost 1; bases outside the gene matches: 5. There are 17 residues in the CDR3. Germline CDR1 reads LNHDA; CDR2 reads SQIVND (reference sequence). The CDR3: CASSIDVSSGNTGELFF. CDR3 in DNA: TGTGCCAGTAGTATAGATGTGTCTAGCGGGAACACCGGGGAGCTGTTTTTT.

The V call is TRBV4-2, the J call TRBJ1-2; no firm D call. V gave up 3 bases and J gave up 4 bases, with 15 bases separating them. The V gene's germline CDR1 is LGHNA and CDR2 YNFKEQ. The CDR3 runs 15 residues. CDR3 bases: TGTGCCAGCAGCCAGAAAGTAGTCGAGTCCTATGGCTACACCTTC. Translated, it gives CASSQKVVESYGYTF.

The V and J genes are TRBV11-2 and TRBJ2-1; perhaps TRBD1 as D (6 bases). Trimming took 0 bases from V and 8 from J, leaving 8 bases between them. Germline lookup yields CDR1 SGHAT and CDR2 FQNNGV. The CDR3 sequence is 13 residues long. CDR3: CASSLEQGYEQFF. CDR3 in DNA: TGTGCCAGCAGCTTAGAACAGGGTTATGAGCAGTTCTTC.

The rearrangement uses TRBV7-9 and TRBJ2-3, with D tentatively TRBD1 or TRBD2 (5 bases each). There are 16 residues in the CDR3. The germline V and J ends were trimmed by 5 bases and 1 base, with 16 bases remaining between them. CDR1 is SEHNR, CDR2 FQNEAQ, per germline (reference sequence). CDR3 sequence reads: CASSASGAWRTDTQYF. The CDR3 DNA reads TGTGCCAGCAGCGCCTCCGGGGCTTGGCGCACAGATACGCAGTATTTT.

This chain uses TRBV5-4 with TRBJ2-2; 9 bases fit TRBD1. Trimming cost V 0 bases and J 6 bases; bases outside gene matches: 3. CDR1 is SGHNT and CDR2 is YYREEE in the germline V gene (reference sequence). The CDR3 covers 15 residues. CDR3 nucleotides: TGTGCCAGCAGCTTGGGGGGGACAGGGTCCGGGGAGCTGTTTTTT. This encodes CASSLGGTGSGELFF.

This clone was detected only a few times. The chain couples TRBV28 to TRBJ2-7; D gene unclear. CDR3 size: 11 residues. Deletions cut 5 bases from V and 6 bases from J, with 8 bases between. Germline CDR1 reads MDHEN; CDR2 reads SYDVKM. CDR3 sequence (DNA): TGTGCCAGCAGTCGGTTTGGCGAGCAGTACTTC. It specifies CASSRFGEQYF. The full variable domain, in which reference TRBV28 and TRBJ2-7 provide the parts outside the CDR3, is DVKVTQSSRYLVKRTGEKVFLECVQDMDHENMFWYRQDPGLGLRLIYFSYDVKMKEKGDIPEGYSVSREKKERFSLILESASTNQTSMYLCASSRFGEQYFGPGTRLTVT.

V is TRBV5-1 and J is TRBJ2-3, with 13 bases identical to TRBD2. CDR3 length: 16 residues. In germline, CDR1 is SGHRS, CDR2 YFSETQ. J was trimmed by 6 bases and V by 4 bases; bases with no gene match: 8. CDR3 in amino acids: CASSRGLAGVLDTQYF. The CDR3, as DNA: TGCGCCAGCAGCCGCGGACTAGCGGGAGTCTTGGATACGCAGTATTTT. Based on the CDR3 plus reference TRBV5-1 and TRBJ2-3, the full variable domain is KAGVTQTPRYLIKTRGQQVTLSCSPISGHRSVSWYQQTPGQGLQFLFEYFSETQRNKGNFPGRFSGRQFSNSRSEMNVSTLELGDSALYLCASSRGLAGVLDTQYFGPGTRLTVL.

The rearrangement links TRBV7-2 to TRBJ2-7, with TRBD2 matching 12 bases. The length of the CDR3 is 16 residues. V shed 1 base, J shed 3 bases, and the junction held 4 bases outside the gene matches. The germline CDR1 and CDR2 sequences are SGHTA and FQGNSA. CDR3 region: CASSLGPTSGSYEQYF. As DNA, the CDR3 is TGTGCCAGCAGCTTAGGCCCGACTAGCGGGAGCTACGAGCAGTACTTC.

The chain employs TRBV7-2 and TRBJ2-7, with 7 bases matching TRBD1. The V gene end was trimmed by 5 bases and the J gene end by 7 bases; junction bases not matched to a gene: 8. CDR3 size: 13 residues. The germline gives CDR1 SGHTA, CDR2 FQGNSA. CDR3 in amino acids: CASSGQAMGEQYF. The CDR3 DNA reads TGTGCCAGCAGCGGACAGGCGATGGGGGAGCAGTACTTC. Full variable domain (missing parts from reference TRBV7-2 and TRBJ2-7): GAGVSQSPSNKVTEKGKDVELRCDPISGHTALYWYRQSLGQGLEFLIYFQGNSAPDKSGLPSDRFSAERTGGSVSTLTIQRTQQEDSAVYLCASSGQAMGEQYFGPGTRLTVT.

The chain uses TRBV5-8 and TRBJ2-1; D is undetermined. This CDR3 has 17 amino acids. Germline CDR1 reads SGHTS; CDR2 reads YDEGEE. Trimming took 3 bases from V and 0 from J, leaving 16 bases between them. The CDR3 DNA follows: TGTGCCAGCAGCTCCCTTTCATCCGCGAGCTCCTACAATGAGCAGTTCTTC. This gives the protein CASSSLSSASSYNEQFF.

CDR3 nucleotide sequence: TGTGCCAGTAGTATAGGAACCGGGATGAACACTGAAGCTTTCTTT. Translating gives CASSIGTGMNTEAFF. The chain links TRBV19 to TRBJ1-1; D is unclear. This CDR3 contains 15 residues. Trimming stripped 1 base from V and 0 bases from J, with 9 bases between. Germline V gene lookup returns CDR1 LNHDA and CDR2 SQIVND (reference sequence).